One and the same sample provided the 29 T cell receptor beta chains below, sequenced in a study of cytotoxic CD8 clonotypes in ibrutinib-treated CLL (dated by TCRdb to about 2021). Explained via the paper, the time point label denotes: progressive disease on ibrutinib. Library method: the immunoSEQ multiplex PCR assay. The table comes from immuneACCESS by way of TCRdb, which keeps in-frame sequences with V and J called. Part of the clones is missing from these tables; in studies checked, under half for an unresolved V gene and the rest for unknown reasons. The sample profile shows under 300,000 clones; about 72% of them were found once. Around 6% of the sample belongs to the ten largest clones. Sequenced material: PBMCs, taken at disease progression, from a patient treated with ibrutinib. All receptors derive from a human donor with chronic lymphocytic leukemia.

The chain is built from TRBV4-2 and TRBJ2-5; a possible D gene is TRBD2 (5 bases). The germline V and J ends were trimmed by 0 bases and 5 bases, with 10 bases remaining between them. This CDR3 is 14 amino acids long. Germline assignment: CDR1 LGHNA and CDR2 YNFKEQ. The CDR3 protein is CASSQDEGGETQYF. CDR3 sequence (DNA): TGTGCCAGCAGCCAAGATGAAGGCGGGGAGACCCAGTACTTC.

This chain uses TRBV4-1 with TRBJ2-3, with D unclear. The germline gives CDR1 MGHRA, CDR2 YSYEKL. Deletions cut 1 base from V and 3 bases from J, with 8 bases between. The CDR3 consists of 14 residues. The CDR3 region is CASSQGLETDTQYF. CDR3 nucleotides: TGCGCCAGCAGCCAAGGCCTAGAGACAGATACGCAGTATTTT.

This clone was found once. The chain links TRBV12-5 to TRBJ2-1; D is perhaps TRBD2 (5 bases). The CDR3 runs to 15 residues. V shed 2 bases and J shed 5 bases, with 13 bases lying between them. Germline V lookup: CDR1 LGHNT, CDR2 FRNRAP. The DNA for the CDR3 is TGTGCTAGTGGTTTGTTGAGTCGGGGTGACAATGAGCAGTTCTTC. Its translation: CASGLLSRGDNEQFF.

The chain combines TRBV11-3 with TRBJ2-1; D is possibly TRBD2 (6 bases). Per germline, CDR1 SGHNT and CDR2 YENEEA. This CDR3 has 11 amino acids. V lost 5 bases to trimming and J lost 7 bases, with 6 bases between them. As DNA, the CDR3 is TGTGCCAGCAGCGGACTAAATGAGCAGTTCTTC. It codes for CASSGLNEQFF.

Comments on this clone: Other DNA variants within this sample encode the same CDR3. This chain's CDR3 is CASSIRQGGTEAFF. CDR3 sequence (DNA): TGTGCCAGTAGTATAAGACAGGGGGGGACTGAAGCTTTCTTT. The V gene is TRBV19, the J gene TRBJ1-1; 9 nucleotides align to TRBD1. Germline V gives CDR1 LNHDA, CDR2 SQIVND (reference sequence). The length of the CDR3 is 14 residues. Unmatched junction bases numbered 3, after V lost 2 bases and J lost 5 bases.

In nucleotides, the CDR3 is TGCGCCAGCAGCTCCCACTGGACAGGGAAAACCTACGAGCAGTACTTC. Translation gives CASSSHWTGKTYEQYF. The V gene is TRBV5-1, the J gene TRBJ2-7; 8 bases line up with TRBD1. After removal of 3 bases from V and 2 bases from J, the junction contained 10 bases not matched to a gene. The germline CDR1 and CDR2 sequences are SGHRS and YFSETQ. The CDR3 extends over 16 amino acids.

The DNA of the CDR3 is TGTGCCAGCAGCGTGGCTAGCTCCGGCACAGATACGCAGTATTTT. Translation: CASSVASSGTDTQYF. This chain connects TRBV9 to TRBJ2-3, with D perhaps matching TRBD2 (5 bases). CDR1 is SGDLS, CDR2 YYNGEE, per germline. V lost 2 bases to trimming and J lost 1 base, with 11 bases between them. CDR3 length: 15 residues.

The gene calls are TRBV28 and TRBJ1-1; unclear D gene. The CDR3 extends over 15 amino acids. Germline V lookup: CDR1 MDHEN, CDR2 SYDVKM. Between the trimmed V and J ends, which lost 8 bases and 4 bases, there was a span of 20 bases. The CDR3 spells CASRGSFFGGTEAFF. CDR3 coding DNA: TGTGCCAGCCGCGGGTCTTTTTTCGGAGGCACTGAAGCTTTCTTT.

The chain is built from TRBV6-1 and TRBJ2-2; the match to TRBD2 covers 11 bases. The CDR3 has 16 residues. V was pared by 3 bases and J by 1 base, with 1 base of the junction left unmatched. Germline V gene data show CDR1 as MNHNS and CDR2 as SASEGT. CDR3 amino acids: CASSDLAGGNTGELFF. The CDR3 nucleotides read TGTGCCAGCAGTGATCTAGCGGGGGGGAACACCGGGGAGCTGTTTTTT.

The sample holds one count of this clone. The DNA of the CDR3 is TGTGCCAGCAGTGAAGTCCGGGTACGGGGTGAGCAGTTCTTC. Translation: CASSEVRVRGEQFF. This rearrangement joins TRBV25-1 to TRBJ2-1; maybe TRBD2 (5 bases). The CDR3 runs to 14 residues. Trimming stripped 2 bases from V and 9 bases from J, with 14 bases between. In germline, CDR1 is MGHDK, CDR2 SYGVNS.

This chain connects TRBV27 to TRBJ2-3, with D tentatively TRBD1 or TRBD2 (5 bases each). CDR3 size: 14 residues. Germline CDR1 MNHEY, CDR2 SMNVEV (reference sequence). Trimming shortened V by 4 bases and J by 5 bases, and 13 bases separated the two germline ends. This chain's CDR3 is CASSSARGRDTQYF. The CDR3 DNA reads TGTGCCAGCAGTTCCGCACGGGGCAGAGATACGCAGTATTTT.

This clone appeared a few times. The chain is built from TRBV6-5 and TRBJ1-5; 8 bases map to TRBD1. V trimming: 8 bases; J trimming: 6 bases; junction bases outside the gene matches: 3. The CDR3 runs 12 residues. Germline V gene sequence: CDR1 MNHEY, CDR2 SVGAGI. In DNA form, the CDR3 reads TGTGCCAGCGGAACAGGGGGTCAGCCCCAGCATTTT. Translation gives CASGTGGQPQHF.

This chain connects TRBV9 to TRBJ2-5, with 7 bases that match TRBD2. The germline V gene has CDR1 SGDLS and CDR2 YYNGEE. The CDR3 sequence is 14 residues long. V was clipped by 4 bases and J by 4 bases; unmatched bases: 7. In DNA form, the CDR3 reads TGTGCCAGCAGCTCAGGCGGGAGCCGAGAGACCCAGTACTTC. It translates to CASSSGGSRETQYF.

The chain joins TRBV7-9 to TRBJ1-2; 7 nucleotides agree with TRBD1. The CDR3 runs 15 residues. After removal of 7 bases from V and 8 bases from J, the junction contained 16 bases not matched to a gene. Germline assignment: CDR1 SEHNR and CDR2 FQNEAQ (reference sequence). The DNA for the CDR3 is TGTGCCAGCACTAACCCCCCGACAGGGACTAGGGGCTACACCTTC. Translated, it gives CASTNPPTGTRGYTF.

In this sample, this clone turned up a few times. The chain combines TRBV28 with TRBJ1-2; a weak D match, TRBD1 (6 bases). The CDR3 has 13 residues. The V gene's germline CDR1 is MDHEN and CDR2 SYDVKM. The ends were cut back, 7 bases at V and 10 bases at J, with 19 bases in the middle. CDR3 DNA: TGTGCCAGCACCCCCGGGACACCGCGAACCTACACCTTC. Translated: CASTPGTPRTYTF.

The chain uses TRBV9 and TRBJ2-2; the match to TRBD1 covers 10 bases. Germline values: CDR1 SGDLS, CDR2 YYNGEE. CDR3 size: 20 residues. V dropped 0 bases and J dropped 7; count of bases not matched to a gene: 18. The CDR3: CASSVDRMRSRQGANGELFF. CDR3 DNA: TGTGCCAGCAGCGTAGACCGAATGAGAAGCCGACAGGGGGCTAACGGGGAGCTGTTTTTT.

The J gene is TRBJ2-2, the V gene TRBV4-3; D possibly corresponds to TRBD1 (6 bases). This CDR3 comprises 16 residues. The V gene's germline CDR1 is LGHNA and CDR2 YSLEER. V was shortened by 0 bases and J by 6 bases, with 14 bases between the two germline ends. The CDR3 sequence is CASSQDRGLFAGELFF. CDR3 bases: TGCGCCAGCAGCCAAGACAGGGGTCTCTTCGCCGGGGAGCTGTTTTTT.

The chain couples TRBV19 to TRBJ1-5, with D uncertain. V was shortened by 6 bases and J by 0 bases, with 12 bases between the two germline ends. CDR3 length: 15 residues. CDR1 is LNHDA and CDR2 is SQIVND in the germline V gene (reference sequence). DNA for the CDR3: TGTGCCAGTAGAGGCAGCCAACATAGCAATCAGCCCCAGCATTTT. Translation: CASRGSQHSNQPQHF. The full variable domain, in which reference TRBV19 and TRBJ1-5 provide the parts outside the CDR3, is DGGITQSPKYLFRKEGQNVTLSCEQNLNHDAMYWYRQDPGQGLRLIYYSQIVNDFQKGDIAEGYSVSREKKESFPLTVTSAQKNPTAFYLCASRGSQHSNQPQHFGDGTRLSIL.

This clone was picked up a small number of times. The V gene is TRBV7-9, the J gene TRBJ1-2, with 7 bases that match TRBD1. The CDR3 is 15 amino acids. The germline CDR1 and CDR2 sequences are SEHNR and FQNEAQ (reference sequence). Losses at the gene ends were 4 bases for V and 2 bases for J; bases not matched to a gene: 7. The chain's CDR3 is CASSSDREPNYGYTF. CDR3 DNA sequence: TGTGCCAGCAGCTCAGACAGGGAACCAAACTATGGCTACACCTTC.

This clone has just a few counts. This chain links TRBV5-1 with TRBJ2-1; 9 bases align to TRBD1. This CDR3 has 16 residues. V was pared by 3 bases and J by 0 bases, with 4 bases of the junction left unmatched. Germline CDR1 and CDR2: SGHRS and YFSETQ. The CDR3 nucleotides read TGCGCCAGCAGCTCCGGGACAGGGTACTCCTACAATGAGCAGTTCTTC. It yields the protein CASSSGTGYSYNEQFF.

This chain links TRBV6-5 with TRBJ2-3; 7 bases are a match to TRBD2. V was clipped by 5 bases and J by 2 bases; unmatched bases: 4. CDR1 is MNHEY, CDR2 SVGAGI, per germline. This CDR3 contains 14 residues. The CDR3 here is CASSPRGDTDTQYF. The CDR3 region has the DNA TGTGCCAGCAGTCCCCGGGGGGACACAGATACGCAGTATTTT.

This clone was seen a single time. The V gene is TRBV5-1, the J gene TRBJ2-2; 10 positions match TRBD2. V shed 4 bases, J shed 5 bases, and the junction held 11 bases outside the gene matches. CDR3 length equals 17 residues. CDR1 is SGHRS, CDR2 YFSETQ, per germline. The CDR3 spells CASSPGTSASGTGELFF. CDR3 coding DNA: TGCGCCAGCAGCCCCGGGACTAGCGCCAGTGGGACCGGGGAGCTGTTTTTT.

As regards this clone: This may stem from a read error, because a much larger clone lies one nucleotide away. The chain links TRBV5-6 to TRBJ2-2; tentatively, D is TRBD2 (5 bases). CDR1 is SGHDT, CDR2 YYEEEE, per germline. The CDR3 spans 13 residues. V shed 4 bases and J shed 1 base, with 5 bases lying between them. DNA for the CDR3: TGTGCCAGCAGCGAGGGGAACACCGGGGAGCTGTTTTTT. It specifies CASSEGNTGELFF.

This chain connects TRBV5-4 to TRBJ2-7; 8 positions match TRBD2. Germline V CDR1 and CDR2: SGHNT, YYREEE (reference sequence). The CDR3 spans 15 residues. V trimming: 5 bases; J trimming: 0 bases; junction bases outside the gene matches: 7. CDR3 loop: CASSPQLADSYEQYF. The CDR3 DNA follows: TGTGCCAGCAGTCCACAACTAGCGGACTCCTACGAGCAGTACTTC.

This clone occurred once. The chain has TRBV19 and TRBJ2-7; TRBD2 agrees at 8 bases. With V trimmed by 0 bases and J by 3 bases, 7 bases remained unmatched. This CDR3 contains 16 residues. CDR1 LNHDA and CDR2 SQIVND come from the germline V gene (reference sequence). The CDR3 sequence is CASSIDLAGGLYEQYF. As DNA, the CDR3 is TGTGCCAGTAGTATAGATCTGGCGGGAGGCCTCTACGAGCAGTACTTC.

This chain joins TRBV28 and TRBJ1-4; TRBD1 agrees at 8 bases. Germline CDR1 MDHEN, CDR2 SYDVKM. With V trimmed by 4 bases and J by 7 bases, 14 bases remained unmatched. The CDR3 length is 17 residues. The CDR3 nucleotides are TGTGCCAGCAGTTCCCCGGACAGGGACCTCCGAGGTGAAAAACTGTTTTTT. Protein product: CASSSPDRDLRGEKLFF.

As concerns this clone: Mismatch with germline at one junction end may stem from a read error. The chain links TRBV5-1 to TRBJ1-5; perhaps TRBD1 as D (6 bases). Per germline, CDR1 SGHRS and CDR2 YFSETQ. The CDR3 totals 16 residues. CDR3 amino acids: CASSSLGQFSNQPRHF. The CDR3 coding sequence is TGCGCCAGCAGCTCGCTGGGACAATTTAGCAATCAGCCCCGGCATTTT.

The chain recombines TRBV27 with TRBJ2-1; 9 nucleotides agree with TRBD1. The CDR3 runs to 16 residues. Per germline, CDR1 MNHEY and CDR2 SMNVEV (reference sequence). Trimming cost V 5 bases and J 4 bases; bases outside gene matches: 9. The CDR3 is CASSLRDRGVYNEQFF. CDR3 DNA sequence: TGTGCCAGCAGTCTTAGAGACAGGGGGGTTTACAATGAGCAGTTCTTC.

CDR3 sequence: CASQRWDPNYGYTF. The CDR3 nucleotides read TGTGCCAGCCAACGGTGGGACCCTAACTATGGCTACACCTTC. This chain uses TRBV28 with TRBJ1-2; tentative D call: TRBD1 (5 bases). Trimming removed 8 bases from V and 0 bases from J, with 13 bases in between. The CDR3 spans 14 residues. Germline V gives CDR1 MDHEN, CDR2 SYDVKM.